The TCR beta chain under discussion was sequenced for a study of molecular identifiers for immune sequencing clone quantification. Between the trimmed V and J ends, which lost 5 bases and 8 bases, there was a span of 7 bases. This CDR3 is built from 11 residues. Germline V gene data show CDR1 as SGHAT and CDR2 as FQNNGV. Naive CD8 libraries were made from roughly 20,000 to 1,000,000 sorted cells, and they used 10%, 30% or 50% RNA. The CD8+CD4-CCR7+CD45RA+ phenotype defined the sorted naive CD8 T cells. MiXCR, applied by TCRdb to the PCR reads, yields one record per CDR3 protein. Of about 640,000 distinct CDR3 sequences listed, 20% are singletons.

The sequence was obtained from a human donor in good health. Some libraries in this study had Jurkat cell RNA spiked in. The chain couples TRBV11-2 to TRBJ2-1; D remains ambiguous. Input material: naive CD8+ T cells from blood, with Jurkat cell RNA spiked in. Regarding subset: FACS-sorted CD8+CD4-CCR7+CD45RA+ naive T cells. The CDR3 protein is CASSQTYEQFF. The CDR3 bases are TGTGCCAGCAGCCAAACGTATGAGCAGTTCTTC.